The next 3 T cell receptor beta chains were all read from a single sample in a study of shared clonotypes between healthy human individuals. Some clones are missing from TCRdb's copy, which holds only in-frame ones; the method was immunoSEQ multiplex PCR. The profile shows approximately 1.5 million clones, under 99% of them singletons. Sequencing used naive CD4+ T cells sorted from blood. Sample subset: CD45RA+ positively selected. Receptor source: a man aged 25-45 years in good health.

This chain uses TRBV5-1 with TRBJ1-2; no clear D gene. This CDR3 contains 15 residues. Per the germline V gene, CDR1 is SGHRS and CDR2 is YFSETQ. The V end was cut by 2 bases, the J end by 1 base, with 12 bases between. CDR3 residues: CASSFGPDRNYGYTF. The CDR3 nucleotides read TGCGCCAGCAGCTTCGGCCCTGACCGTAACTATGGCTACACCTTC.

On this clone itself: This sample includes further DNA sequences coding for the same CDR3. This chain links TRBV5-1 with TRBJ1-3; D might be TRBD1 (6 bases). Germline-derived CDR1 and CDR2 are SGHRS and YFSETQ. Trimming took off 0 bases at V and 4 bases at J, with 8 bases between the two ends. The CDR3 consists of 14 residues. The CDR3 nucleotides read TGCGCCAGCAGCTTGGACAGGGCCGGAAACACCATATATTTT. Protein sequence: CASSLDRAGNTIYF.

This rearrangement joins TRBV5-1 to TRBJ2-5; D perhaps matches TRBD2 (6 bases). This CDR3 has 15 residues. The ends were cut back, 3 bases at V and 1 base at J, with 13 bases in the middle. The germline V gene encodes CDR1 SGHRS and CDR2 YFSETQ. CDR3 sequence: CASSSTLATQETQYF. CDR3 bases: TGCGCCAGCAGCTCGACTCTAGCGACCCAAGAGACCCAGTACTTC. The whole variable domain, remainder taken from reference TRBV5-1 and TRBJ2-5, is KAGVTQTPRYLIKTRGQQVTLSCSPISGHRSVSWYQQTPGQGLQFLFEYFSETQRNKGNFPGRFSGRQFSNSRSEMNVSTLELGDSALYLCASSSTLATQETQYFGPGTRLLVL.